The 6 T cell receptor beta chains reported below all come from one sample, sequenced in a study of technical replicates of blood from several donors. Repertoires were generated with immunoSEQ multiplex PCR, while TCRdb's copy carries only in-frame clones and drops some. This sample yields fewer than 65,000 clones, of which more than 75% are seen a single time; 4% to 6.5% belongs to the top ten. The specimen sequenced was PBMCs. The receptors were gathered from a human donor in good health. Some clones in this sample may be carry-over from other donors' samples.

The V and J genes are TRBV5-8 and TRBJ2-4; D perhaps matches TRBD1 (5 bases). Germline V gives CDR1 SGHTS, CDR2 YDEGEE. Trimming left V 0 bases short and J 1 base short, with 11 bases between. The CDR3 runs 16 residues. The CDR3 loop is CASSLVGERAKNIQYF. DNA for the CDR3: TGTGCCAGCAGCTTGGTAGGGGAAAGGGCCAAAAACATTCAGTACTTC.

The rearrangement links TRBV2 to TRBJ2-3; 8 positions agree with TRBD2. V gave up 1 base and J gave up 3 bases; unmatched junction bases: 6. This CDR3 region has 16 residues. The germline CDR1 and CDR2 sequences are SNHLY and FYNNEI. The CDR3 sequence is CASSEGGTRVTDTQYF. The CDR3 DNA reads as TGTGCCAGCAGTGAAGGAGGGACTAGAGTTACAGATACGCAGTATTTT.

The chain joins TRBV18 to TRBJ2-1; TRBD2 agrees at 11 bases. Germline loops: CDR1 KGHSH, CDR2 LQKENI. V trimming: 4 bases; J trimming: 5 bases; junction bases outside the gene matches: 4. There are 15 residues in the CDR3. CDR3 loop: CASSRLAGGHNEQFF. The CDR3, as DNA: TGTGCCAGCTCACGGCTAGCGGGAGGTCACAATGAGCAGTTCTTC.

The chain links TRBV9 to TRBJ2-3, with 10 bases aligning to TRBD2. This CDR3 contains 15 residues. The junction had 6 bases not matched to a gene; V was cut back by 2 bases and J by 6 bases. CDR1 and CDR2 (germline): SGDLS, YYNGEE. CDR3 in amino acids: CASSVTLAGGDTQYF. The CDR3 DNA reads TGTGCCAGCAGCGTCACCTTAGCGGGAGGTGATACGCAGTATTTT.

This rearrangement joins TRBV19 to TRBJ2-7, with 9 bases aligning to TRBD1. This CDR3 is 14 amino acids long. V lost 4 bases to trimming and J lost 5 bases; unmatched junction nucleotides: 6. CDR1 LNHDA and CDR2 SQIVND come from the germline V gene (reference sequence). CDR3 sequence (DNA): TGTGCCAGTAGTACAGAACACAGGGGGCACGAGCAGTACTTC. It encodes CASSTEHRGHEQYF.

The chain uses TRBV7-2 and TRBJ2-7; 10 nucleotides match TRBD2. Unmatched junction bases numbered 10, after V lost 1 base and J lost 7 bases. The V gene's germline CDR1 is SGHTA and CDR2 FQGNSA. The length of the CDR3 is 16 residues. CDR3 bases: TGTGCCAGCAGCTTAGAGGTCCTAGCGGGAGCCCCAGAGCAGTACTTC. This translates into CASSLEVLAGAPEQYF.